What follows are 22 T cell receptor beta chains derived from one specimen sequenced in a study of a mutant IDH1 vaccine in newly diagnosed glioma. TCRdb's copy holds only in-frame clones and misses some; the assay was immunoSEQ multiplex PCR. Seen here are some 57,000 clones, less than 85% observed once, and the top ten hold roughly 5%. Time point given: week 47, end of study. Doses comprised 300 ug of mutant IDH1 20-mer peptide each, plus topical imiquimod. Their target antigens are unknown. The material was PBMCs, obtained from a glioma patient whose treatment included an IDH1 peptide vaccine. The receptors were sampled from a woman in her thirties or forties with glioma. Some clones in this sample may be carry-over from other donors' samples.

The CDR3 DNA is TGCGCCAGCAGCGCTCGGACAGGGGAAGGTCGGACTGAAGCTTTCTTT. Protein: CASSARTGEGRTEAFF. V and J are TRBV5-1 and TRBJ1-1, with 9 bases lining up with TRBD1. With V trimmed by 4 bases and J by 5 bases, 12 bases remained unmatched. The germline V gene encodes CDR1 SGHRS and CDR2 YFSETQ. The CDR3 runs to 16 residues.

The gene calls are TRBV5-8 and TRBJ1-1; TRBD1 might be the D (5 bases). Germline V lookup: CDR1 SGHTS, CDR2 YDEGEE. Trimming left V 4 bases short and J 2 bases short, with 9 bases between. This CDR3 has 13 residues. CDR3 nucleotides: TGTGCCAGCAGCCCCGGGGGAAACACTGAAGCTTTCTTT. Its translation is CASSPGGNTEAFF.

The chain links TRBV4-3 to TRBJ2-5; D is ambiguous. The length of the CDR3 is 17 residues. The V end lost 0 bases, the J end lost 1 base, and 15 bases lay between the germline ends. CDR1 is LGHNA, CDR2 YSLEER, per germline. The CDR3 coding sequence is TGCGCCAGCAGCCAAGAGTTCCCCCAGAGTTTCCAAGAGACCCAGTACTTC. Protein sequence: CASSQEFPQSFQETQYF.

The chain has TRBV7-2 and TRBJ1-5; TRBD1 might be the D (5 bases). CDR3 length: 11 amino acids. Per germline, CDR1 SGHTA and CDR2 FQGNSA. Trimming cost V 5 bases and J 9 bases, with 8 bases left between them. CDR3 in amino acids: CASSGGGPQHF. CDR3 DNA sequence: TGTGCCAGCAGCGGCGGGGGGCCCCAGCATTTT. The full variable domain, with the rest looked up from reference TRBV7-2 and TRBJ1-5, is GAGVSQSPSNKVTEKGKDVELRCDPISGHTALYWYRQSLGQGLEFLIYFQGNSAPDKSGLPSDRFSAERTGGSVSTLTIQRTQQEDSAVYLCASSGGGPQHFGDGTRLSIL.

The J gene is TRBJ2-7, the V gene TRBV9; the D call may be TRBD1 or TRBD2 (5 bases each). Trimming cost V 4 bases and J 3 bases, with 14 bases left between them. From germline, CDR1 is SGDLS and CDR2 YYNGEE. The CDR3 is made up of 14 amino acids. CDR3 sequence reads: CASSPSGRDYEQYF. DNA for the CDR3: TGTGCCAGCAGCCCCTCGGGACGGGACTACGAGCAGTACTTC.

V gene TRBV5-1 combines with J gene TRBJ2-3; D is perhaps TRBD2 (5 bases). CDR3 length equals 16 residues. The V end was cut by 4 bases, the J end by 1 base, with 16 bases between. Germline V lookup: CDR1 SGHRS, CDR2 YFSETQ. The CDR3 bases are TGCGCCAGCAGCGGCTCCGGGAACAGCCGCACAGATACGCAGTATTTT. It is translated as CASSGSGNSRTDTQYF. Variable domain in full (rest from reference TRBV5-1 and TRBJ2-3): KAGVTQTPRYLIKTRGQQVTLSCSPISGHRSVSWYQQTPGQGLQFLFEYFSETQRNKGNFPGRFSGRQFSNSRSEMNVSTLELGDSALYLCASSGSGNSRTDTQYFGPGTRLTVL.

V is TRBV19 and J is TRBJ1-2; D is undetermined. The CDR3 contains 12 residues. CDR1 is LNHDA and CDR2 is SQIVND in the germline V gene (reference sequence). The V and J ends lost 7 bases and 10 bases respectively, with 16 bases between them. The CDR3 protein is CASKRTDFIYTF. In DNA form, the CDR3 reads TGTGCCAGTAAGAGGACGGACTTCATCTACACCTTC. The full variable domain, with the rest looked up from reference TRBV19 and TRBJ1-2, is DGGITQSPKYLFRKEGQNVTLSCEQNLNHDAMYWYRQDPGQGLRLIYYSQIVNDFQKGDIAEGYSVSREKKESFPLTVTSAQKNPTAFYLCASKRTDFIYTFGSGTRLTVV.

The rearrangement uses TRBV27 and TRBJ1-1; a possible D gene is TRBD1 (6 bases). V shed 4 bases and J shed 4 bases, with 22 bases lying between them. The CDR3 totals 17 residues. From germline, CDR1 is MNHEY and CDR2 SMNVEV (reference sequence). The CDR3 nucleotides read TGTGCCAGCAGTTCCTCATCCGGGGGCCAGGGAGGCACTGAAGCTTTCTTT. Translating gives CASSSSSGGQGGTEAFF.

The J gene is TRBJ2-5, the V gene TRBV5-1; no reliable D call. This CDR3 spans 14 amino acids. Germline loops: CDR1 SGHRS, CDR2 YFSETQ. Trimming removed 0 bases at V and 5 bases at J, with 11 bases between. CDR3 in DNA: TGCGCCAGCAGCTTGGTCAACAAATTGGAGACCCAGTACTTC. Translating gives CASSLVNKLETQYF.

The table lists this clone with a count of one. V is TRBV4-1 and J is TRBJ1-2, with unresolved D. The V end was cut by 1 base, the J end by 4 bases, with 7 bases between. The CDR3 sequence is 13 residues long. The germline V gene encodes CDR1 MGHRA and CDR2 YSYEKL. The CDR3 here is CASSQVGFYGYTF. The CDR3 DNA sequence: TGCGCCAGCAGCCAAGTTGGATTCTATGGCTACACCTTC.

CDR3 in DNA: TGTGCCAGCAGCGTACAGGGCCCCACTGAAGCTTTCTTT. It codes for CASSVQGPTEAFF. The chain links TRBV5-6 to TRBJ1-1, with D perhaps matching TRBD1 (6 bases). Between the trimmed V and J ends, which lost 4 bases and 4 bases, there was a span of 11 bases. The CDR3 runs to 13 residues. Looked up from germline, CDR1 is SGHDT and CDR2 is YYEEEE.

V is TRBV4-2 and J is TRBJ1-6; unclear D gene. The CDR3 runs to 13 residues. Germline lookup yields CDR1 LGHNA and CDR2 YNFKEQ. V dropped 0 bases and J dropped 9 bases, with 6 bases sitting between them. The CDR3 DNA is TGTGCCAGCAGCCAAGATCGAAGTTCACCCCTCCACTTT. It yields the protein CASSQDRSSPLHF.

V is TRBV5-8 and J is TRBJ2-3; D uncertain. The ends were cut back, 6 bases at V and 2 bases at J, with 22 bases in the middle. Germline V lookup: CDR1 SGHTS, CDR2 YDEGEE. This CDR3 region has 17 residues. CDR3 sequence (DNA): TGTGCCAGCACCCCCCTAGTAGGTGTGACGCTCACAGATACGCAGTATTTT. Amino acid sequence: CASTPLVGVTLTDTQYF.

This clone was counted between two and nine times. The CDR3 DNA follows: TGTGCCAGCAGCCCCGGACAGGCTCTCAAGCCCGGCTATGGCTACACCTTC. This sequence encodes CASSPGQALKPGYGYTF. The chain combines TRBV9 with TRBJ1-2; 7 nucleotides match TRBD1. The ends lost 4 bases at V and 4 bases at J; junction bases unmatched: 16. CDR3 length: 17 residues. Germline V gene sequence: CDR1 SGDLS, CDR2 YYNGEE.

This clone turned up a few times. The chain uses TRBV2 and TRBJ1-1; D is undetermined. Looked up from germline, CDR1 is SNHLY and CDR2 is FYNNEI. Trimming took off 0 bases at V and 0 bases at J, with 8 bases between the two ends. CDR3 length: 15 residues. The CDR3 loop is CASSEARPMNTEAFF. CDR3 DNA: TGTGCCAGCAGTGAAGCTAGGCCCATGAACACTGAAGCTTTCTTT.

J is TRBJ1-3 and V is TRBV10-3; 8 bases are shared with TRBD1. Germline V gene sequence: CDR1 ENHRY, CDR2 SYGVKD. The CDR3 is 16 amino acids. V lost 3 bases to trimming and J lost 7 bases; unmatched junction nucleotides: 11. The DNA of the CDR3 is TGTGCCATCAGTGACCGTCGACAGGGGAAGGTCAACACCATATATTTT. It is translated as CAISDRRQGKVNTIYF.

This rearrangement joins TRBV5-4 to TRBJ1-5; D possibly corresponds to TRBD1 (5 bases). Germline V CDR1 and CDR2: SGHNT, YYREEE (reference sequence). The CDR3 extends over 13 amino acids. The germline V and J ends were trimmed by 0 bases and 9 bases, with 10 bases remaining between them. The CDR3 DNA follows: TGTGCCAGCAGCTTGGACGGCGACAGGCCCCAGCATTTT. Amino acid sequence: CASSLDGDRPQHF.

V usage is TRBV19 and J usage is TRBJ1-1, with 9 bases lining up with TRBD1. The CDR3 covers 18 residues. Germline V CDR1 and CDR2: LNHDA, SQIVND (reference sequence). Losses at the gene ends were 3 bases for V and 1 base for J; bases not matched to a gene: 12. DNA of the CDR3: TGTGCCAGTAGTATGACAGGGACAGGGATCGTGGGGAACACTGAAGCTTTCTTT. Protein: CASSMTGTGIVGNTEAFF.

The chain combines TRBV6-6 with TRBJ1-2; D remains unclear. Trimming took off 4 bases at V and 1 base at J, with 13 bases between the two ends. Germline V gene lookup returns CDR1 MNHNY and CDR2 SVGAGI (reference sequence). There are 15 residues in the CDR3. The CDR3 DNA is TGTGCCAGCAGTTCCACATCAAGGAGTAACTATGGCTACACCTTC. Translation gives CASSSTSRSNYGYTF.

The chain couples TRBV18 to TRBJ1-4; 9 bases are a match to TRBD1. The V gene's germline CDR1 is KGHSH and CDR2 LQKENI. Trimming took 3 bases from V and 8 from J; bases not matched to a gene: 4. This CDR3 contains 14 residues. CDR3 bases: TGTGCCAGCTCACCCGGGACAGGGCTCGAAAAACTGTTTTTT. Translating it yields CASSPGTGLEKLFF.

For this clone: This may stem from a read error, because a much larger clone lies one nucleotide away. The V and J genes are TRBV19 and TRBJ1-4; no clear D. Germline CDR1 and CDR2: LNHDA and SQIVND (reference sequence). The length of the CDR3 is 12 residues. As DNA, the CDR3 is TGTGCCGGTAGTATCTTTGGTGAAAAACTGTTTTTT. It translates to CAGSIFGEKLFF.

The chain couples TRBV5-1 to TRBJ1-2; D is perhaps TRBD1 (5 bases). The V end lost 4 bases, the J end lost 7 bases, and 14 bases lay between the germline ends. Germline V CDR1 and CDR2: SGHRS, YFSETQ. The CDR3 totals 13 residues. This CDR3 is CASSQRRGSGYTF. In DNA, the CDR3 is TGCGCCAGCAGCCAGCGTAGGGGCAGTGGCTACACCTTC.